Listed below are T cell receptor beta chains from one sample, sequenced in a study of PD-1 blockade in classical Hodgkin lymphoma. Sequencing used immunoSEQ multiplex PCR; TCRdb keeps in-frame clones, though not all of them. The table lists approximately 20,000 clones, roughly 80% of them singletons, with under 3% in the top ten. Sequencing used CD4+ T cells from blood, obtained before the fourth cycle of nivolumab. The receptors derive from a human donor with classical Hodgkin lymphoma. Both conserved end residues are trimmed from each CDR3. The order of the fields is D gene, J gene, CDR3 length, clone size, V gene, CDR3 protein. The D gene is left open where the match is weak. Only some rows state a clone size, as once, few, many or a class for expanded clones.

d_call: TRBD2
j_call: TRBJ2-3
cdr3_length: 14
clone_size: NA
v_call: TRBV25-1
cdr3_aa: ASSGILAGGTDTQY

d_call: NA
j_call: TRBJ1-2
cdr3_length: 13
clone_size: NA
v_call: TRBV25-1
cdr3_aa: ASSPTGTSAYGYT

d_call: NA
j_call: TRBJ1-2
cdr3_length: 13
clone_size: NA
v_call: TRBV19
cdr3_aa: ASSPFGGPNYGYT

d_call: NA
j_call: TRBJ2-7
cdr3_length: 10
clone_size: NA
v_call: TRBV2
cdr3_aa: ASSEPPYEQY

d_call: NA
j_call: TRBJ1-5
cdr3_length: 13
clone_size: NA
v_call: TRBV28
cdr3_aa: ASSSQDSSNQPQH

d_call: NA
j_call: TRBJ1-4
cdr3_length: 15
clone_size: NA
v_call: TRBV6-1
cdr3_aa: ASSEWGGGSVPEKLF

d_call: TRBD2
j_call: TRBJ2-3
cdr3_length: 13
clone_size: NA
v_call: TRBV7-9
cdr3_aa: ASSSLGLAADTQY

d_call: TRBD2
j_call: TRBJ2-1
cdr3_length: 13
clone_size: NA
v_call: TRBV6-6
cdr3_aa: ASSYGAGGGNEQF

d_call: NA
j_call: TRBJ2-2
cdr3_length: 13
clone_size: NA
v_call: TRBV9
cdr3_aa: ASSVRTPRTGELF

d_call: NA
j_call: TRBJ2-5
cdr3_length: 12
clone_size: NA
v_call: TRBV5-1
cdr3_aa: ASSLRLGLETQY

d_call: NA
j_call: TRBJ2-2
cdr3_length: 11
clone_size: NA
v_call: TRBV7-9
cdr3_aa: ASSLANAWELF

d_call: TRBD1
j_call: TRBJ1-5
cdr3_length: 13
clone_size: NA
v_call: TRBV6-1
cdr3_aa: ASSPGTGGGQPQH

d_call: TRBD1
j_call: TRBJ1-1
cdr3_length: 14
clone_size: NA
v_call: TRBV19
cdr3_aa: ASSIPTGGGVTEAF

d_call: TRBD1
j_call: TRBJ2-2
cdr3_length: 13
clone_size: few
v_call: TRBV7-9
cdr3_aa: ASITDRGSTGELF

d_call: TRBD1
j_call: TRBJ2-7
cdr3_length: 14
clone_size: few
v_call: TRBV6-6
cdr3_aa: ASSQPQGQGNYEQY

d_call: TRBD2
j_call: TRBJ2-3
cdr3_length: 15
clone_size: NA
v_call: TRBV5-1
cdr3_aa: ASSGGLAGGSTDTQY

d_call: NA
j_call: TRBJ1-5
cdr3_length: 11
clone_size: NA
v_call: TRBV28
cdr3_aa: ASSAPPAGAEH

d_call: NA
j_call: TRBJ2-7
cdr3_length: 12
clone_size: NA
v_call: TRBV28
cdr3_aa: ASSFRLTIYEQY

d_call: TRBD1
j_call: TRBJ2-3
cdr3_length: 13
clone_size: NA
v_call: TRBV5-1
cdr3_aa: ASRVGDSETDTQY

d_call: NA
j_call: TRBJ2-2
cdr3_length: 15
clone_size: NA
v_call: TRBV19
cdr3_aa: ASSPSGQPVRTGELF

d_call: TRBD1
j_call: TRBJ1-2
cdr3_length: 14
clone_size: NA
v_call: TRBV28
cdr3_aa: ASSTRQGWGSYGYT

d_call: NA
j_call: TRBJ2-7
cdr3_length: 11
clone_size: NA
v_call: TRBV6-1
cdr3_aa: ASSETSSYEQY

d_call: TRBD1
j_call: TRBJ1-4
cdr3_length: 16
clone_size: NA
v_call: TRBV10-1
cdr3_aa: ASSWRTGESVTNEKLF

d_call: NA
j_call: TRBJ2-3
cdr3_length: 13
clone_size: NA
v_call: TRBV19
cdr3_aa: ASSIWTVGTDTQY

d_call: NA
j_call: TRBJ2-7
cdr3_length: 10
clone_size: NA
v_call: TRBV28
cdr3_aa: ASSLPGREQY

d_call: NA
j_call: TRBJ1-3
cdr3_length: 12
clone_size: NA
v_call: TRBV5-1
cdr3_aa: ASSLRGSGNTIY

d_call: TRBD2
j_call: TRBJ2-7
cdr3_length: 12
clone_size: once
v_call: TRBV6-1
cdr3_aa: ASSASGRVYEQY

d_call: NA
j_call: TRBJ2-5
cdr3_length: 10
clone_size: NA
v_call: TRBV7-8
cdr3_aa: ASSRHDETQY

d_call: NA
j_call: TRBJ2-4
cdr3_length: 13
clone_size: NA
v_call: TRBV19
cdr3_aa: ASSTRSTGLDIQY

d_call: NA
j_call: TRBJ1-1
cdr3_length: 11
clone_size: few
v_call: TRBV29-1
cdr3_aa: SVAQLMNTEAF

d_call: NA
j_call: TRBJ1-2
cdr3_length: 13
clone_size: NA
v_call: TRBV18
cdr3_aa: ASSPHGFSPDGYT

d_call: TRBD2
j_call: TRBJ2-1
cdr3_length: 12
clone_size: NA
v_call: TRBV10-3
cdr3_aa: AIGLAGVWNEQF

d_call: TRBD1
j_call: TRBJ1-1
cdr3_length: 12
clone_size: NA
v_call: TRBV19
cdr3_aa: ASNKGQGFTEAF

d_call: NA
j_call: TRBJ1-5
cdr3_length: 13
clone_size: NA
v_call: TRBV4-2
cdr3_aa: ASSQDQGVNQPQH

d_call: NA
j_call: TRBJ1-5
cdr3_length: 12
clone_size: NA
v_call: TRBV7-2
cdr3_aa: ASSSQGGDQPQH

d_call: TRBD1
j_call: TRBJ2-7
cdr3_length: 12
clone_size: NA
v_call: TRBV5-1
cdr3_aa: ASSFYGQGYEQY

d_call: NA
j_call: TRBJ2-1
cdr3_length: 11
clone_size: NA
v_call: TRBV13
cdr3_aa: ASSHAGGDEQF

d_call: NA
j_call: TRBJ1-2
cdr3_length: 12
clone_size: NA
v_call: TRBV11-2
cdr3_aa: ASSTDPGRMTYT

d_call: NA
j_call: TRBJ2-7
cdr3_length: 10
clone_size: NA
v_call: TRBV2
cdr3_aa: ASSKTSYEQY

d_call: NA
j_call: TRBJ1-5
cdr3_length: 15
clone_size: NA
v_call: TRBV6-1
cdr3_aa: ASSESGGGWGNQPQH

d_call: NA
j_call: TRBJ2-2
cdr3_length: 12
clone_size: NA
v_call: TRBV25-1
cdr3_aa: ASEEGAPPGELF

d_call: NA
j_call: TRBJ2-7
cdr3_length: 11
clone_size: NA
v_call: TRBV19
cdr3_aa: ASSIGSLGEQY

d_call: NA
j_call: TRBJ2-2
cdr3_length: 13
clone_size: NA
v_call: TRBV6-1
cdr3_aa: ASSERTANTGELF

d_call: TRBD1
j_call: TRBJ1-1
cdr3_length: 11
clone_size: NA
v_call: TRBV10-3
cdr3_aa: AIGTGGNTEAF

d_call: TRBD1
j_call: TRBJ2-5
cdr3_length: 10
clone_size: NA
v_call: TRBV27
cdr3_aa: ASSRQGGTQY

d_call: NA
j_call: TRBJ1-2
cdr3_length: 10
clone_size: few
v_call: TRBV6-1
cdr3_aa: ANRDPGSGYT

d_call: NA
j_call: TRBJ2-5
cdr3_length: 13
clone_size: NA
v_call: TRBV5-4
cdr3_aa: ASSRGPLYQETQY

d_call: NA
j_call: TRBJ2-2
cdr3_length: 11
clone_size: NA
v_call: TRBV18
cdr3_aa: ASFLGQTGELF

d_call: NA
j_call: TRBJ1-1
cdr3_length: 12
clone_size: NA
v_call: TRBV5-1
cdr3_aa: ASSLEGKNTEAF

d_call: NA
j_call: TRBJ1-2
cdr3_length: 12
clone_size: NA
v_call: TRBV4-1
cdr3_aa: ASSQGGANYGYT